This T cell receptor beta chain was recovered during a study of blood T cell repertoires in COVID-19. Source study methods: It was from reference gene primer amplification that nucleated cell counts were estimated. The assay was immunoSEQ multiplex PCR, and TCRdb's table has in-frame clones only and misses some. V and J calls and clone size are given by that table; D and trimming were obtained from the DNA. The data hold about 210,000 clones, with around four fifths observed a single time. V dropped 0 bases and J dropped 8 bases, with 11 bases sitting between them. This CDR3 has 13 amino acids. Germline CDR1 reads SGDLS; CDR2 reads YYNGEE.

Material for sequencing was peripheral blood. The sequence came from a woman in her fifties or sixties with active or convalescent COVID-19. This sequence joins TRBV9 and TRBJ1-1, with no clear D. In DNA, the CDR3 is TGTGCCAGCAGCGTAGACAGTCGAGGGGAAGCTTTCTTT. Amino acids: CASSVDSRGEAFF.